This is a list of T cell receptor beta chains from one sample in a study of TIL therapy for anti-PD-1-resistant metastatic lung cancer. Some clones are missing from TCRdb's copy, which holds only in-frame ones; the method was immunoSEQ multiplex PCR. The sample lists about 100,000 clones, around 71% occurring once. Sequenced material: tumor tissue, taken at baseline. The receptors here all came from a person aged 30 to 80 with non-small cell lung cancer. Each CDR3 is given with its conserved first and last residue. The D gene is left open where the match is weak. The size entry is marked missing in some rows and otherwise reads once, few, many or a size class.

V	J	D	size	CDR3	DNA
TRBV25-1	TRBJ1-2	TRBD1	.	CASSEFRTGNLYGYTF	TGTGCCAGCAGTGAATTTCGGACAGGGAACCTATATGGCTACACCTTC
TRBV19	TRBJ2-3	.	.	CASTLGRSSTDTQYF	TGTGCCAGTACCCTCGGCCGATCTAGCACAGATACGCAGTATTTT
TRBV10-1	TRBJ2-5	.	.	CASSESGETQYF	TGCGCCAGCAGTGAGTCGGGAGAGACCCAGTACTTC
TRBV5-1	TRBJ2-1	TRBD1	.	CASSPPVATGSYNEQFF	TGCGCCAGCAGCCCACCGGTAGCGACAGGGTCCTACAATGAGCAGTTCTTC
TRBV10-3	TRBJ2-3	.	.	CAISESISRGKTTDTQYF	TGTGCCATCAGTGAGTCTATCTCCCGGGGAAAAACCACAGATACGCAGTATTTT
TRBV7-8	TRBJ1-5	TRBD1	.	CASSPGQGTGPQHF	TGTGCCAGCAGCCCGGGACAGGGCACAGGGCCCCAGCATTTT
TRBV7-3	TRBJ2-5	.	.	CASSLSGAQETQYF	TGTGCCAGCAGCTTATCAGGGGCCCAAGAGACCCAGTACTTC
TRBV6-7	TRBJ2-5	TRBD1	.	CASSSRGQQETQYF	TGTGCCAGCAGTTCTCGGGGACAGCAAGAGACCCAGTACTTC
TRBV5-5	TRBJ1-4	.	.	CASSLLHSATNEKLFF	TGTGCCAGCAGCTTACTCCACAGTGCAACTAATGAAAAACTGTTTTTT
TRBV27	TRBJ2-1	TRBD1	few	CASQPTGTVKQFF	TGTGCCAGCCAGCCTACCGGGACAGTAAAGCAGTTCTTC
TRBV5-1	TRBJ2-7	.	.	CASSLGPDGATQYF	TGCGCCAGCAGCTTGGGGCCAGACGGGGCGACGCAGTACTTC
TRBV7-9	TRBJ1-5	.	few	CASSLGADQPQHF	TGTGCCAGCAGCTTAGGTGCGGATCAGCCCCAGCATTTT
TRBV25-1	TRBJ1-5	.	.	CASSESGGNQPQHF	TGTGCCAGCAGTGAATCGGGGGGCAATCAGCCCCAGCATTTT
TRBV9	TRBJ2-1	TRBD2	.	CASSGRLAEPSLGYNEQFF	TGTGCCAGCAGCGGAAGACTAGCGGAGCCGAGTTTGGGCTACAATGAGCAGTTCTTC
TRBV6-5	TRBJ2-3	.	few	CASSYSIGGTDTQYF	TGTGCCAGCAGTTACTCGATCGGGGGCACAGATACGCAGTATTTT
TRBV4-1	TRBJ2-6	.	.	CASSQVSSGANVLTF	TGCGCCAGCAGCCAAGTATCGTCTGGGGCCAACGTCCTGACTTTC
TRBV24-1	TRBJ1-2	.	.	CATSDLRFSGYTF	TGTGCCACCAGTGATCTCCGGTTTTCGGGCTACACCTTC
TRBV7-7	TRBJ1-2	TRBD1	.	CASSYPSGTGDCGYTF	TGTGCCAGCAGCTACCCATCAGGGACAGGGGATTGTGGCTACACCTTC
TRBV11-2	TRBJ2-1	.	.	CASSPLGNEQFF	TGTGCCAGCAGTCCCCTGGGGAATGAGCAGTTCTTC
TRBV9	TRBJ1-3	.	.	CASSPDSLEGNTIYF	TGTGCCAGCAGCCCGGACTCCCTTGAGGGAAACACCATATATTTT
TRBV27	TRBJ2-1	.	few	CASTSGWGEQFF	TGTGCCAGCACCTCAGGATGGGGTGAGCAGTTCTTC
TRBV4-1	TRBJ2-7	.	.	CASSQVLGQSYEQYF	TGCGCCAGCAGCCAAGTCCTAGGACAGAGCTACGAGCAGTACTTC
TRBV2	TRBJ2-5	TRBD2	.	CASSAGLDPGRETQYF	TGTGCCAGCAGCGCGGGACTAGACCCCGGAAGGGAGACCCAGTACTTC
TRBV7-3	TRBJ2-7	.	.	CASSLSPAQNYEQYF	TGTGCCAGCAGCTTATCCCCCGCGCAGAACTACGAGCAGTACTTC
TRBV19	TRBJ2-1	.	few	CASSTLGATYNEQFF	TGTGCCAGTTCAACTCTCGGCGCTACCTACAATGAGCAGTTCTTC
TRBV13	TRBJ2-2	.	.	CASSVTEGSTSNTGELFF	TGTGCCAGCAGCGTTACCGAAGGATCCACTTCGAACACCGGGGAGCTGTTTTTT
TRBV5-1	TRBJ2-1	TRBD1	few	CASSLWTQGLGNEQFF	TGCGCCAGCAGCTTGTGGACACAGGGGTTAGGTAATGAGCAGTTCTTC
TRBV7-3	TRBJ2-1	TRBD1	.	CASSDTGGEQFF	TGTGCCAGCAGCGATACAGGGGGTGAGCAGTTCTTC
TRBV19	TRBJ2-7	TRBD2	.	CASKTSGGSEQYF	TGTGCCAGTAAGACTAGCGGAGGGAGCGAGCAGTACTTC
TRBV5-1	TRBJ1-2	TRBD1	.	CASSLDTGGVYGYTF	TGCGCCAGCAGCTTGGATACAGGGGGAGTGTATGGCTACACCTTC
TRBV6-5	TRBJ1-1	TRBD1	.	CASSYRGRTEAFF	TGTGCCAGCAGTTACAGGGGGCGAACTGAAGCTTTCTTT
TRBV12-3/TRBV12-4	TRBJ2-1	TRBD2	once	CASSARLAGVPFF	TGTGCCAGCAGTGCTCGACTAGCGGGAGTTCCGTTCTTC
TRBV5-1	TRBJ2-5	TRBD2	.	CASSLVEGGEETQYF	TGCGCCAGCAGCTTGGTGGAGGGAGGGGAAGAGACCCAGTACTTC
TRBV27	TRBJ2-7	TRBD2	.	CASSLGGVGEQYF	TGTGCCAGCAGTTTGGGGGGGGTAGGGGAGCAGTACTTC
TRBV9	TRBJ2-5	.	.	CASSRDLGAQETQYF	TGTGCCAGCAGCCGGGATTTGGGCGCACAAGAGACCCAGTACTTC
TRBV3-1/TRBV3-2	TRBJ2-7	.	.	CASSQGTKQYF	TGTGCCAGCAGCCAAGGGACAAAGCAGTACTTC
TRBV5-8	TRBJ2-5	.	.	CASSLGGLQETQYF	TGTGCCAGCAGCTTGGGCGGACTTCAAGAGACCCAGTACTTC
TRBV7-2	TRBJ1-5	.	few	CASSLWDSSNQPQHF	TGTGCCAGCAGCTTATGGGACTCTAGCAATCAGCCCCAGCATTTT
TRBV28	TRBJ1-5	.	.	CASSLRQLNQPQHF	TGTGCCAGCAGTCTCAGACAGCTTAATCAGCCCCAGCATTTT
TRBV28	TRBJ2-1	TRBD2	.	CASSLRGGGSEQFF	TGTGCCAGCAGTTTACGGGGCGGGGGGTCTGAGCAGTTCTTC
TRBV18	TRBJ1-1	.	medium-sized	CASSPRGVAEGTEAFF	TGTGCCAGCTCACCCCGAGGCGTGGCAGAAGGTACTGAAGCTTTCTTT
TRBV12-3/TRBV12-4	TRBJ1-1	.	.	CASTDRAEAFF	TGTGCCAGCACCGATAGGGCTGAAGCTTTCTTT